One and the same sample provided the 10 T cell receptor beta chains below, sequenced in a study of T cells in Graves' hyperthyroidism and ophthalmopathy. What was amplified from RNA transcripts were TCR beta CDR3 regions. First-round RT-PCR of the TCR CDR3 relied on the HTBI primer set. TCRdb processed the multiplex PCR reads anew with MiXCR; each CDR3 protein has one entry. The table includes about 740,000 distinct CDR3 sequences, about 15% detected once. Material for sequencing was blood. The receptors were gathered from a woman aged 18-30 years with Graves' hyperthyroidism.

This clonotype was detected ten times or more. V is TRBV11-2 and J is TRBJ2-5; 8 nucleotides line up with TRBD2. Trimming took 1 base from V and 5 from J; bases not matched to a gene: 9. Germline-derived CDR1 and CDR2 are SGHAT and FQNNGV. CDR3 length equals 16 residues. The CDR3 is CASSLGIGRAEETQYF. The CDR3 nucleotides read TGTGCCAGCAGCTTAGGGATCGGGAGGGCCGAGGAGACCCAGTACTTC.

The rearrangement uses TRBV20-1 and TRBJ1-4, with 7 bases matching TRBD1. CDR1 and CDR2 (germline): DFQATT, SNEGSKA (reference sequence). The CDR3 sequence is 14 residues long. Trimming removed 6 bases from V and 5 bases from J; junction bases left unmatched: 9. Here the CDR3 reads CSAPRTGGNEKLFF. CDR3 nucleotides: TGCAGTGCCCCTCGGACAGGAGGAAATGAAAAACTGTTTTTT.

This clonotype was seen a handful of times. The chain links TRBV19 to TRBJ1-1; D is unresolved. CDR3 length: 16 residues. The V end was cut by 1 base, the J end by 3 bases, with 15 bases between. Per germline, CDR1 LNHDA and CDR2 SQIVND (reference sequence). CDR3 coding DNA: TGTGCCAGTAGTATAGGGTTCCCGGTACTCCACACTGAAGCTTTCTTT. Protein: CASSIGFPVLHTEAFF.

There are many counts of this clonotype. This sequence joins TRBV7-8 and TRBJ2-1; 7 nucleotides agree with TRBD2. Germline CDR1 reads SGHVS; CDR2 reads FQNEAQ. This CDR3 is built from 14 residues. V shed 8 bases, J shed 7 bases, and the junction held 11 bases outside the gene matches. The CDR3 nucleotides read TGTGCCAGCCTCGAGGGGCGGGAGTCGAATGAGCAGTTCTTC. Translation: CASLEGRESNEQFF.

This clonotype occurred a few times. The J gene is TRBJ2-7, the V gene TRBV10-1; D possibly matches TRBD1 or TRBD2 (5 bases each). Trimming took off 3 bases at V and 6 bases at J, with 18 bases between the two ends. There are 15 residues in the CDR3. CDR1 is WNHNN, CDR2 SYGVQD, per germline (reference sequence). CDR3 protein: CASSEGRESFPEQYF. CDR3 coding DNA: TGCGCCAGCAGTGAAGGCAGGGAGTCCTTCCCCGAGCAGTACTTC.

This clonotype showed up just a few times. This chain connects TRBV5-1 to TRBJ1-1, with D maybe TRBD1 (6 bases). The CDR3 runs to 15 residues. Trimming stripped 2 bases from V and 0 bases from J, with 11 bases between. Germline CDR1 SGHRS, CDR2 YFSETQ. The CDR3 region has the DNA TGCGCCAGCAGCTTTAAGGGGGGTATGAACACTGAAGCTTTCTTT. Residues: CASSFKGGMNTEAFF.

This chain joins TRBV5-1 and TRBJ2-7, with D maybe TRBD2 (5 bases). The CDR3 is 14 residues long. The ends were cut back, 4 bases at V and 5 bases at J, with 16 bases in the middle. Germline CDR1 reads SGHRS; CDR2 reads YFSETQ. The CDR3 region is CASSRDLPGDEQYF. The CDR3 nucleotides read TGCGCCAGCAGCCGCGACCTACCCGGGGACGAGCAGTACTTC.

The rearrangement uses TRBV20-1 and TRBJ2-7; 8 nucleotides align to TRBD2. Trimming at V came to 6 bases and at J to 1 base, leaving 8 bases not matched to a gene. The CDR3 length is 14 residues. The germline V gene encodes CDR1 DFQATT and CDR2 SNEGSKA (reference sequence). DNA for the CDR3: TGCAGTGCCGCAAGCGGGAGTCGGTCCTACGAGCAGTACTTC. Protein: CSAASGSRSYEQYF.

J is TRBJ2-2 and V is TRBV20-1; D assignment may be TRBD1 or TRBD2 (5 bases each). This CDR3 spans 15 amino acids. The germline V gene has CDR1 DFQATT and CDR2 SNEGSKA (reference sequence). V was cut by 6 bases and J by 6 bases, with 20 bases left in between. The CDR3 coding sequence is TGCAGTGCACTCCCGGGGACCCTAGCCGCCGGGGAGCTGTTTTTT. As protein: CSALPGTLAAGELFF.

This clonotype showed up many times. This sequence joins TRBV20-1 and TRBJ1-5, with a possible D match to TRBD1 (5 bases). V lost 7 bases and J lost 2, with 9 bases in between. The CDR3 length is 12 residues. CDR1 and CDR2 (germline): DFQATT, SNEGSKA (reference sequence). CDR3 DNA: TGCAGTGTTACACAGGGCAATCAGCCCCAGCATTTT. Translation: CSVTQGNQPQHF.